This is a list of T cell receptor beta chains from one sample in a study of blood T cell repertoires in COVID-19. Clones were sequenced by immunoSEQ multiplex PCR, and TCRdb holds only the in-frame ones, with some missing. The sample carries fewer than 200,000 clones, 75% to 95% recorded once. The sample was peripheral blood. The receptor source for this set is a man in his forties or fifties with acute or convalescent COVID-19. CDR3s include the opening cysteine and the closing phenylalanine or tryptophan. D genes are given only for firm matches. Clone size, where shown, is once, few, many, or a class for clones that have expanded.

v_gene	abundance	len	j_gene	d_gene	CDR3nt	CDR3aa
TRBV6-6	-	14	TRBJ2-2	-	TGTGCCAGCAGTTACAGGCTAGACACCGGGGAGCTGTTTTTT	CASSYRLDTGELFF
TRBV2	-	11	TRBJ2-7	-	TGTGCCAGCATTCTGAGTTACGAGCAGTACTTC	CASILSYEQYF
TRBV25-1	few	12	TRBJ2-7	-	TGTGCCAGCAGTGCTAGAACCTACGAGCAGTACTTC	CASSARTYEQYF
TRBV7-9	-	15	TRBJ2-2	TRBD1	TGTGCCAGTTTGGGACAGGGTATCGACACCGGGGAGCTGTTTTTT	CASLGQGIDTGELFF
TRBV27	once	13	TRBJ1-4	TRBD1	TGTGCCAGCAGGACAGGGAATGAAGAAAAACTGTTTTTT	CASRTGNEEKLFF
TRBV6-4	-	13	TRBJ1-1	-	TGTGCCAGCAGGGAGACAGGGAACACTGAAGCTTTCTTT	CASRETGNTEAFF
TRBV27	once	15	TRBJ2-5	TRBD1	TGTGCCAGCAGTCAACAGGGGCTTGGGAAAGAGACCCAGTACTTC	CASSQQGLGKETQYF
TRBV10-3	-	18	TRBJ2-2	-	TGTGCCATCAGTGACTTCGGCGGCAAGTTCGCGAACACCGGGGAGCTGTTTTTT	CAISDFGGKFANTGELFF
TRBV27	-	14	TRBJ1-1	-	TGTGCCAGCAGTTACCGGGGGGGTTCCACTGAAGCTTTCTTT	CASSYRGGSTEAFF
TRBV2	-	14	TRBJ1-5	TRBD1	TGTGCCAGCAGGTCGACAGGGGAGAATCAGCCCCAGCATTTT	CASRSTGENQPQHF
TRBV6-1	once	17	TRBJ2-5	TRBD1	TGTGCCAGCAGTGAAGCTATCTGGGGACAGACGCAAGAGACCCAGTACTTC	CASSEAIWGQTQETQYF
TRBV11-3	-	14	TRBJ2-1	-	TGTGCCAGCAGCTTAGATGGGCACTACAATGAGCAGTTCTTC	CASSLDGHYNEQFF
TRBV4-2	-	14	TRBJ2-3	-	TGTGCCAGCGGACCCCGGGATAGCACAGATACGCAGTATTTT	CASGPRDSTDTQYF
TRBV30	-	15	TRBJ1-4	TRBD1	TGTGCCTGGAGTGTACAGGGACAGGGAAATGAAAAACTGTTTTTT	CAWSVQGQGNEKLFF
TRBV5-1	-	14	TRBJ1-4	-	TGCGCCAGCAGCTTAACCACCCACGGTGAAAAACTGTTTTTT	CASSLTTHGEKLFF
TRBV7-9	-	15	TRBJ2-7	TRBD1	TGTGCCAGCAGCTTATGGGACAGAAGCTCCTACGAGCAGTACTTC	CASSLWDRSSYEQYF
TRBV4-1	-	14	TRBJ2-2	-	TGCGCCAGCAGCCAAGACGCGGGCACCGGGGAGCTGTTTTTT	CASSQDAGTGELFF
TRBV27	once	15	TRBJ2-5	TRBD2	TGTGCCAGCAGTTTATACCTAGCGGGAGTAGAGACCCAGTACTTC	CASSLYLAGVETQYF
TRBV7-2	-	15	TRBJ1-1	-	TGTGCCAGCAGCTGGACAGCGGCACAAAACACTGAAGCTTTCTTT	CASSWTAAQNTEAFF
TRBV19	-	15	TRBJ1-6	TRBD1	TGTGCCAGTGCAGGGGGCGCGTCCTATAATTCACCCCTCCACTTT	CASAGGASYNSPLHF
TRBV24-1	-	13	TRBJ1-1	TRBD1	TGTGCCACCCAAAGACAGGGCGACACTGAAGCTTTCTTT	CATQRQGDTEAFF
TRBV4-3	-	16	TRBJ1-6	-	TGCGCCAGCAGCCAAGATCTAAGCTCCTATAATTCACCCCTCCACTTT	CASSQDLSSYNSPLHF
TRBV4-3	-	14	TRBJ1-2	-	TGCGCCAGCAGCCAAGAAGGGAGGCCCTATGGCTACACCTTC	CASSQEGRPYGYTF
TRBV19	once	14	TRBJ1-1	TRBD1	TGTGCCAGTAGTATCGGGCGGACAGGTCGTGAAGCTTTCTTT	CASSIGRTGREAFF
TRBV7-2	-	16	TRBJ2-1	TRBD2	TGTGCCAGCAGCATCCGGACTAGCGGGTTGGCCAATGAGCAGTTCTTC	CASSIRTSGLANEQFF
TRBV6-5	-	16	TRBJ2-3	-	TGTGCCAGCAGTTACTCGGGGGCGGGACTAACAGATACGCAGTATTTT	CASSYSGAGLTDTQYF
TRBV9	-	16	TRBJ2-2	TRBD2	TGTGCCAGCAGCGTCCGTTGGGGGGGGAACACCGGGGAGCTGTTTTTT	CASSVRWGGNTGELFF
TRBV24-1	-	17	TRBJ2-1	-	TGTGCCACCAGTGACCCTATGGGGGGGCCCTTATACAATGAGCAGTTCTTC	CATSDPMGGPLYNEQFF
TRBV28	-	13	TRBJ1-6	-	TGTGCCATCAAACCGCAGGCCGGATCACCCCTCCACTTT	CAIKPQAGSPLHF
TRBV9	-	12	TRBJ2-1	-	TGTGCCAGCAGCGTAACTTACAATGAGCAGTTCTTC	CASSVTYNEQFF
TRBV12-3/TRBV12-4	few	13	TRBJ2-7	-	TGTGCCACCAGACGGACTGCCTCCTACGAGCAGTACTTC	CATRRTASYEQYF
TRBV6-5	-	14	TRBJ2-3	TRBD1	TGTGCCAGCATCAGGGACAGAAACACAGATACGCAGTATTTT	CASIRDRNTDTQYF
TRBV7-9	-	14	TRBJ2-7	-	TGTGCCAGCAGCATAAGACAGCCCCCCTACGAGCAGTACTTC	CASSIRQPPYEQYF
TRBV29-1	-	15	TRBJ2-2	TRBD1	TGCAGCGCCGCGGGGGACAGGGACAACACCGGGGAGCTGTTTTTT	CSAAGDRDNTGELFF
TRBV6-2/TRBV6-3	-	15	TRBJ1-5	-	TGTGCCAGCAGTTACGGACAGCGACACAATCAGCCCCAGCATTTT	CASSYGQRHNQPQHF
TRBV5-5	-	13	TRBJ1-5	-	TGTGCCAGCAGCTTTCAGGGGAATCAGCCCCAGCATTTT	CASSFQGNQPQHF
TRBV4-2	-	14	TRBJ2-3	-	TGTGCCAGCAGCCAAGAGTGGGCCACAGATACGCAGTATTTT	CASSQEWATDTQYF